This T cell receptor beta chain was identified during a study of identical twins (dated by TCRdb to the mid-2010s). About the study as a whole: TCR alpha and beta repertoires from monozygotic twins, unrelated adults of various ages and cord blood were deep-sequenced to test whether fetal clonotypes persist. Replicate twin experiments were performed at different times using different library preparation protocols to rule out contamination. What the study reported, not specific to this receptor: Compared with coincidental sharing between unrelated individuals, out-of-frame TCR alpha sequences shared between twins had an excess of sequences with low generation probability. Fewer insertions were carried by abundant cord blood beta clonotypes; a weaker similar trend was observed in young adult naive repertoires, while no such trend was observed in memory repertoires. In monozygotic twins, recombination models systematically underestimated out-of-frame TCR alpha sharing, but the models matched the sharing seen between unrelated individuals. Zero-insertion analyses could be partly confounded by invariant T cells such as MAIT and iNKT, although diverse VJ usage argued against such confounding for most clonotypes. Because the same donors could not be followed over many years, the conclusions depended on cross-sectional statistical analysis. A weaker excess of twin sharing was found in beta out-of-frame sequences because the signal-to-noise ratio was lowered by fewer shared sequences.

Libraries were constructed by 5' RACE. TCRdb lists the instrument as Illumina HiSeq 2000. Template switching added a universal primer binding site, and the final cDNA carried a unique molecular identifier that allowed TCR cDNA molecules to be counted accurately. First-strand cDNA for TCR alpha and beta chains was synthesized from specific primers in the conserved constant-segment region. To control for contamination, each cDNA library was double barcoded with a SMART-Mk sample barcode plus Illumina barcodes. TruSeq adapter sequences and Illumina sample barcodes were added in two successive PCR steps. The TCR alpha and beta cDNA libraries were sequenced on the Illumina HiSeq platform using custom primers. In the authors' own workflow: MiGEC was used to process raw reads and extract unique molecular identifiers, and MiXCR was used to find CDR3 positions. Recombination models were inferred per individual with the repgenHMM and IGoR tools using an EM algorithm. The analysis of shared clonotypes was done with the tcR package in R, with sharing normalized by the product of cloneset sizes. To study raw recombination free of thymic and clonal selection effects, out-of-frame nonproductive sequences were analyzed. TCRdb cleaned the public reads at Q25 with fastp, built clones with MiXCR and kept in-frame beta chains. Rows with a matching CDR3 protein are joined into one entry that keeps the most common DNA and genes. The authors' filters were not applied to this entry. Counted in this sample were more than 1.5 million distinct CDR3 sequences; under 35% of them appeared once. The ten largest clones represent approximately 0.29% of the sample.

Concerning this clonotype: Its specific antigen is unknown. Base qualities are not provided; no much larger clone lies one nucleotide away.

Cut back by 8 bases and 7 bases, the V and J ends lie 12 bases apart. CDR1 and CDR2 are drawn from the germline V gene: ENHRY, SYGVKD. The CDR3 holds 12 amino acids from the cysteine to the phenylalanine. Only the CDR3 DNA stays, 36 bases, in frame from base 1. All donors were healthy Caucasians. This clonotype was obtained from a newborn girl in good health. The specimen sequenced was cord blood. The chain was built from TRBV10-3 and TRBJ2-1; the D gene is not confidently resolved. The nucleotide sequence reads TGTGCCATCGGTCCCCAGAATAATGAGCAGTTCTTC. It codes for CAIGPQNNEQFF.